The text below deals with one T cell receptor beta chain. Its specificity is unknown. Sampled 1 year posttransplant, controls received myeloablative marrow transplants, methotrexate and a calcineurin inhibitor. These data belong to a study of T cells after posttransplantation cyclophosphamide. Points from the study as a whole: Recipient CMV seropositivity and CMV reactivation strongly tracked TRB clonality. TRB overlap between skin or GI tissue T cells and blood was limited.

This table comes from immunoSEQ multiplex PCR, and its TCRdb copy is limited to in-frame clones, with some not included. The table shows over 3,000 clones, with 70% to 75% occurring only once. The CDR3 is 16 amino acids. Trimming removed 0 bases at V and 0 bases at J, with 10 bases between. Germline V lookup: CDR1 LGHNA, CDR2 YNFKEQ. The rearrangement links TRBV4-2 to TRBJ2-3; a weak D match, TRBD2 (5 bases). The sequence derives from a female patient in her fifties or sixties who received an allogeneic stem cell transplant from an unrelated donor, was CMV-positive, and had acute and chronic GVHD. The graft donor may be the source of some T cells. The material was PBMCs, obtained after allogeneic stem cell transplant with calcineurin inhibitor and methotrexate. CDR3 residues: CASSQEERGSTDTQYF. CDR3 DNA: TGTGCCAGCAGCCAAGAGGAACGGGGAAGCACAGATACGCAGTATTTT.